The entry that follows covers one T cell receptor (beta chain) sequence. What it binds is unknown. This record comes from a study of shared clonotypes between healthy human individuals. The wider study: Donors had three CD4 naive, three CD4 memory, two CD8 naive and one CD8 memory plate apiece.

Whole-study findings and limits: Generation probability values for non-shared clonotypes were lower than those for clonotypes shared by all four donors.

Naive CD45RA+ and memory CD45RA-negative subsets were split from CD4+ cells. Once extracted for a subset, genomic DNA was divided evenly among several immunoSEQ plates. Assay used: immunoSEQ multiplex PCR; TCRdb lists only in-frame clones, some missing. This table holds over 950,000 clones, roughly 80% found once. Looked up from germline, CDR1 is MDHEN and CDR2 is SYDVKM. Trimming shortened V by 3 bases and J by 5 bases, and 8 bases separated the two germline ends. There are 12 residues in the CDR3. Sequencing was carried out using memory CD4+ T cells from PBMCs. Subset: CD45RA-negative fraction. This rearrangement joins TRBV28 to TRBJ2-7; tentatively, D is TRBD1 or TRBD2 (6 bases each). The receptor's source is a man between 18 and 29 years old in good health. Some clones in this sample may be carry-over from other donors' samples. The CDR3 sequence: CASSLGGHEQYF. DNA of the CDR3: TGTGCCAGCAGTTTGGGGGGCCACGAGCAGTACTTC.